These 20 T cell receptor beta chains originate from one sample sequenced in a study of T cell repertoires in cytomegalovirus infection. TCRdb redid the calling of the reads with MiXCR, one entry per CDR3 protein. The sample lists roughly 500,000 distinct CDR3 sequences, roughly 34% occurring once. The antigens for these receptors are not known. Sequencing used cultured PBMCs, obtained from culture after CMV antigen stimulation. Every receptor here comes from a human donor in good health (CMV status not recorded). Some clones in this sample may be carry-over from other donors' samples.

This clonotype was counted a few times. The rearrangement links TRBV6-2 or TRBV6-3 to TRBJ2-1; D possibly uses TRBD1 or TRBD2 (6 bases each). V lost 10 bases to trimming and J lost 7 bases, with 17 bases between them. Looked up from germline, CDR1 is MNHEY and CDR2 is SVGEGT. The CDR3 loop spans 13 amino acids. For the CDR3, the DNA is TGTGCCATCGGCACATCGGGGGCGAATGAGCAGTTCTTC. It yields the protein CAIGTSGANEQFF.

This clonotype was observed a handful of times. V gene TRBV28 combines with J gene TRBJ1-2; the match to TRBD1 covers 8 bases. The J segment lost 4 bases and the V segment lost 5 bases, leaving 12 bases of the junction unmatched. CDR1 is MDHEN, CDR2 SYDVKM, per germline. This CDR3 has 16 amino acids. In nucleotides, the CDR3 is TGTGCCAGCAGTCCTTCCGGACAGGGAGAGAGCTATGGCTACACCTTC. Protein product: CASSPSGQGESYGYTF.

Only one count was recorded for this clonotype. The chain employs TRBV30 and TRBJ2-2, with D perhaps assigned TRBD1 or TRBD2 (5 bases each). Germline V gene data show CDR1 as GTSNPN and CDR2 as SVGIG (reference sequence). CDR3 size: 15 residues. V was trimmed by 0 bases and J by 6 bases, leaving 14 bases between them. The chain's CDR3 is CAWSVTRGNAGELFF. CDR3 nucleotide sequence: TGTGCCTGGAGTGTGACACGGGGCAATGCCGGGGAGCTGTTTTTT.

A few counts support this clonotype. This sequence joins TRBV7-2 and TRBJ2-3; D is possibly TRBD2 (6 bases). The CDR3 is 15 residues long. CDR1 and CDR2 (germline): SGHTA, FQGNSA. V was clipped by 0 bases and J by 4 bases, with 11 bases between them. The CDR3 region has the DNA TGTGCCAGCAGCTTAGCCTTCGGGGGAGCAGATACGCAGTATTTT. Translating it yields CASSLAFGGADTQYF.

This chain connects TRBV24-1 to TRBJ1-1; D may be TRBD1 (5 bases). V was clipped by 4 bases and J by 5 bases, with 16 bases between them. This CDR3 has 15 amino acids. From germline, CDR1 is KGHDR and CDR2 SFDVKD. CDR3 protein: CATSDHRPGKTEAFF. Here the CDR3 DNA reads TGTGCCACCAGTGACCACCGTCCAGGGAAGACTGAAGCTTTCTTT.

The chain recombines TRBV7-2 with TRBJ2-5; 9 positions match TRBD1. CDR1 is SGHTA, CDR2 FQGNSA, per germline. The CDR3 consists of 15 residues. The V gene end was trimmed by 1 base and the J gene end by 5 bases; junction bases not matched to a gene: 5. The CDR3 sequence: CASSLGSDRGETQYF. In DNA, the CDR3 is TGTGCCAGCAGCTTAGGGTCGGACAGGGGTGAGACCCAGTACTTC.

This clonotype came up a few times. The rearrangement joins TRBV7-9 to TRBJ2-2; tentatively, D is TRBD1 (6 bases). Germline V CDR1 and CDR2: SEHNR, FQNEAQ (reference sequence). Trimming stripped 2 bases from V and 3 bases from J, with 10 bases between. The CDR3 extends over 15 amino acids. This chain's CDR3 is CASSLRPGDTGELFF. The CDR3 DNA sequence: TGTGCCAGCAGCTTAAGGCCAGGGGACACCGGGGAGCTGTTTTTT. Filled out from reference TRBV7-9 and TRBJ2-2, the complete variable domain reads DTGVSQNPRHKITKRGQNVTFRCDPISEHNRLYWYRQTLGQGPEFLTYFQNEAQLEKSRLLSDRFSAERPKGSFSTLEIQRTEQGDSAMYLCASSLRPGDTGELFFGEGSRLTVL.

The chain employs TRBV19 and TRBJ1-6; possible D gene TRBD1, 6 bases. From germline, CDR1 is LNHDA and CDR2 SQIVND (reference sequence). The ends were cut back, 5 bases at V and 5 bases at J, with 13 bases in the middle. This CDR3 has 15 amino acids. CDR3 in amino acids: CASSLLQGNNSPLHF. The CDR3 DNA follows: TGTGCCAGTAGTCTCCTTCAGGGGAATAATTCACCCCTCCACTTT.

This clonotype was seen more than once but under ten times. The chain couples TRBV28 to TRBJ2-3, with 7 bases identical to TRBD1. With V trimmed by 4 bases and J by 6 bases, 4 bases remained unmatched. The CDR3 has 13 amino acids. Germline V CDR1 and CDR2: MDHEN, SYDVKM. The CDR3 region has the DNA TGTGCCAGCAGTTCCGACAGGGTGGATACGCAGTATTTT. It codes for CASSSDRVDTQYF.

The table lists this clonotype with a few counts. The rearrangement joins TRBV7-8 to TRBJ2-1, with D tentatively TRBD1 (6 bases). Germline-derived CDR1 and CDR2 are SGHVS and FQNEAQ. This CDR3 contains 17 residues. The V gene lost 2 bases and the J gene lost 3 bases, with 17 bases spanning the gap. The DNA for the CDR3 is TGTGCCAGCAGCTTATGGGGGCAGACACTGCTCTACAATGAGCAGTTCTTC. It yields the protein CASSLWGQTLLYNEQFF.

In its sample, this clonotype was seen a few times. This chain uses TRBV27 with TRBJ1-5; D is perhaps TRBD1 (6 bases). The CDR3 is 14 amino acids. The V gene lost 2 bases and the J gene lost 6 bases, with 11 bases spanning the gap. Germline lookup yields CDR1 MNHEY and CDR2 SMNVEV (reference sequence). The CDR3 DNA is TGTGCCAGCAGTTTAGGGGGGGCACCTCAGCCCCAGCATTTT. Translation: CASSLGGAPQPQHF.

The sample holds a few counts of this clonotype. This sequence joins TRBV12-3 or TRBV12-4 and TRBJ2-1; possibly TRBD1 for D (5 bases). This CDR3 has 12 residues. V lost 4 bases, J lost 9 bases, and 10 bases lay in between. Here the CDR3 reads CASSSQGSEQFF. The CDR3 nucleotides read TGTGCCAGCAGTTCCCAGGGCAGTGAGCAGTTCTTC.

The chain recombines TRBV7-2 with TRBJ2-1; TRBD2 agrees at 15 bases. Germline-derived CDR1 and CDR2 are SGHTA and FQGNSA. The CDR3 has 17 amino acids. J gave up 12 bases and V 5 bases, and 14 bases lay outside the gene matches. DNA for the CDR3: TGTGCCAGCAGCCGTTATCGTGGACTAGCGGGAGGGCGGGGGCAGTTCTTC. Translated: CASSRYRGLAGGRGQFF.

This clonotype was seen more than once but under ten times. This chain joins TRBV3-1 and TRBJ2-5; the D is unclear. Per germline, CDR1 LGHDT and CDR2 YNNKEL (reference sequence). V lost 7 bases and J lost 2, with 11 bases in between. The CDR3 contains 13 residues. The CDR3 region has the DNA TGTGCCAGCACGGGCGGCCGGCAAGAGACCCAGTACTTC. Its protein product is CASTGGRQETQYF.

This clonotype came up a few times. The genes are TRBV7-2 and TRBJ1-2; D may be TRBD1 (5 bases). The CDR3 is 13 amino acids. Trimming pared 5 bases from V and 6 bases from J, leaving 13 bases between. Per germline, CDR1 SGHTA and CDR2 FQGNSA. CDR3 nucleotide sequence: TGTGCCAGCAGCCCAGGGACGGTGGATGGCTACACCTTC. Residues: CASSPGTVDGYTF.

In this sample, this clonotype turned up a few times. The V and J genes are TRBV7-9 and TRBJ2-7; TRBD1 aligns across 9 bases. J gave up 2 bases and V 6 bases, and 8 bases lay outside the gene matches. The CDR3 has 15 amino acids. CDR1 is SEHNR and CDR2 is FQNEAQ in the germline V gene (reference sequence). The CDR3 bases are TGTGCCAGCAGTCCAGGACAGGGGTCTACCTACGAGCAGTACTTC. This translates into CASSPGQGSTYEQYF. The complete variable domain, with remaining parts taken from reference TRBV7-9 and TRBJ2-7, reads DTGVSQNPRHKITKRGQNVTFRCDPISEHNRLYWYRQTLGQGPEFLTYFQNEAQLEKSRLLSDRFSAERPKGSFSTLEIQRTEQGDSAMYLCASSPGQGSTYEQYFGPGTRLTVT.

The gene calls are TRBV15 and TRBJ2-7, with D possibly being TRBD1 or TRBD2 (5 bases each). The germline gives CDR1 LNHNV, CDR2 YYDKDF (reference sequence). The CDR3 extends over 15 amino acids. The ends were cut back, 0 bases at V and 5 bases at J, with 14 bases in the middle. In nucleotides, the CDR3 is TGTGCCACCAGCAGAGATCGGGGCGTGTGGGACGAGCAGTACTTC. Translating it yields CATSRDRGVWDEQYF. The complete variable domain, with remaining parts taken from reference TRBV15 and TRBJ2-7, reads DAMVIQNPRYQVTQFGKPVTLSCSQTLNHNVMYWYQQKSSQAPKLLFHYYDKDFNNEADTPDNFQSRRPNTSFCFLDIRSPGLGDTAMYLCATSRDRGVWDEQYFGPGTRLTVT.

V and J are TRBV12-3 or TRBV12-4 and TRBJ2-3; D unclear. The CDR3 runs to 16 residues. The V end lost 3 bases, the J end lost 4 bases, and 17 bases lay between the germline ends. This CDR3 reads CASSFILASSSDTQYF. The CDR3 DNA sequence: TGTGCCAGCAGTTTCATTTTGGCTAGTTCATCAGATACGCAGTATTTT.

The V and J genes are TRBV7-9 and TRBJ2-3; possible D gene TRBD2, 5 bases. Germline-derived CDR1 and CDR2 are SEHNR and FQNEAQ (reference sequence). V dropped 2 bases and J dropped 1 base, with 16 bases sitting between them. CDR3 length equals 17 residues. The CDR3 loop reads CASSLPQLVVGTDTQYF. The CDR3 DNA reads TGTGCCAGCAGCTTACCTCAACTAGTTGTTGGCACAGATACGCAGTATTTT.

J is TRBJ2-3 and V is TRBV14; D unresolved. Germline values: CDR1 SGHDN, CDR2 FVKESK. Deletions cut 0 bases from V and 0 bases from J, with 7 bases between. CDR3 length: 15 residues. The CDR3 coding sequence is TGTGCCAGCAGCCAAGATCAAGGTAGCACAGATACGCAGTATTTT. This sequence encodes CASSQDQGSTDTQYF.